The next 11 T cell receptor beta chains were all read from a single sample in a study of cytotoxic CD8 clonotypes in ibrutinib-treated CLL. Generated by immunoSEQ multiplex PCR, the TCRdb table keeps only in-frame clones and is missing some. Among about 150,000 clones listed, over 60% were seen once. The sequenced sample was PBMCs, obtained after 12 months of ibrutinib treatment. These receptors were obtained from a human donor with chronic lymphocytic leukemia.

This clone turned up a few times. The V and J genes are TRBV5-1 and TRBJ1-1, with a weak D call TRBD1 (5 bases). Germline V lookup: CDR1 SGHRS, CDR2 YFSETQ. This CDR3 spans 14 amino acids. Trimming took off 3 bases at V and 1 base at J, with 10 bases between the two ends. DNA for the CDR3: TGCGCCAGCAGCTGGGGACCGACGAACACTGAAGCTTTCTTT. It codes for CASSWGPTNTEAFF.

This chain connects TRBV6-1 to TRBJ2-1; 10 nucleotides align to TRBD1. Trimming took 3 bases from V and 7 from J; bases not matched to a gene: 15. Germline V CDR1 and CDR2: MNHNS, SASEGT. The CDR3 is 18 residues long. The CDR3 protein is CASSDKYGTGASRNEQFF. CDR3 nucleotides: TGTGCCAGCAGTGACAAATATGGGACAGGGGCATCGCGGAATGAGCAGTTCTTC.

V and J are TRBV28 and TRBJ2-1; 7 bases are a match to TRBD1. The CDR3 runs to 17 residues. Per the germline V gene, CDR1 is MDHEN and CDR2 is SYDVKM. Unmatched junction bases numbered 10, after V lost 1 base and J lost 4 bases. The CDR3 coding sequence is TGTGCCAGCAGTTTATCCACGGGACAGCCATTGTACAATGAGCAGTTCTTC. Protein product: CASSLSTGQPLYNEQFF.

This clone is a singleton in its sample. V gene TRBV4-3 combines with J gene TRBJ1-1, with 8 bases aligning to TRBD1. With 2 bases clipped from V and 0 bases from J, the junction kept 11 bases outside the gene matches. Germline V gives CDR1 LGHNA, CDR2 YSLEER. The CDR3 covers 18 residues. CDR3 bases: TGCGCCAGCAGCCAACCCAACCTAGGACAGGGCATGAACACTGAAGCTTTCTTT. Protein sequence: CASSQPNLGQGMNTEAFF.

This chain uses TRBV19 with TRBJ2-5, with D maybe TRBD2 (6 bases). The length of the CDR3 is 14 residues. Germline-derived CDR1 and CDR2 are LNHDA and SQIVND (reference sequence). V lost 3 bases, J lost 3 bases, and 11 bases lay in between. In DNA, the CDR3 is TGTGCCAGTAGTATCGGGGAGGTCGAAGAGACCCAGTACTTC. This codes for CASSIGEVEETQYF.

This chain joins TRBV4-2 and TRBJ2-1, with D unresolved. With 0 bases removed from V and 0 bases from J, the gap between germline ends came to 12 bases. This CDR3 has 17 residues. Germline CDR1 and CDR2: LGHNA and YNFKEQ. The CDR3 DNA sequence: TGTGCCAGCAGCCAAGACCCGACGGATTACTCCTACAATGAGCAGTTCTTC. Amino acid sequence: CASSQDPTDYSYNEQFF.

The chain is built from TRBV7-2 and TRBJ2-5; D is possibly TRBD1 or TRBD2 (5 bases each). Germline-derived CDR1 and CDR2 are SGHTA and FQGNSA. The CDR3 loop spans 17 amino acids. Between the trimmed V and J ends, which lost 6 bases and 2 bases, there was a span of 22 bases. The CDR3 loop reads CASRRVPGQTPQETQYF. DNA for the CDR3: TGTGCCAGCAGGCGGGTCCCAGGGCAAACACCACAAGAGACCCAGTACTTC.

This sequence joins TRBV10-3 and TRBJ2-1, with D unclear. V was cut by 2 bases and J by 5 bases, with 1 base left in between. The CDR3 is made up of 11 amino acids. CDR1 is ENHRY and CDR2 is SYGVKD in the germline V gene. CDR3 residues: CAISEDNEQFF. The CDR3 DNA is TGTGCCATCAGTGAGGACAATGAGCAGTTCTTC.

This chain uses TRBV28 with TRBJ2-2; D is ambiguous. The V gene lost 6 bases and the J gene lost 0 bases, with 8 bases spanning the gap. Germline CDR1 MDHEN, CDR2 SYDVKM. The CDR3 totals 14 residues. The DNA of the CDR3 is TGTGCCAGCAGCCCCCACTCGAACACCGGGGAGCTGTTTTTT. Protein sequence: CASSPHSNTGELFF.

The V and J genes are TRBV4-1 and TRBJ2-2; the D call may be TRBD1 or TRBD2 (5 bases each). CDR1 is MGHRA, CDR2 YSYEKL, per germline. The CDR3 is 17 residues long. Trimming cost V 2 bases and J 6 bases, with 19 bases left between them. CDR3 residues: CASSQLGRRGGAGELFF. CDR3 sequence (DNA): TGCGCCAGCAGCCAACTGGGGAGAAGGGGTGGGGCCGGGGAGCTGTTTTTT.

V is TRBV5-4 and J is TRBJ2-2; TRBD2 agrees at 7 bases. In germline, CDR1 is SGHNT, CDR2 YYREEE (reference sequence). V lost 4 bases, J lost 3 bases, and 12 bases stayed unmatched. This CDR3 comprises 17 residues. CDR3 loop: CASSDASGLVYTGELFF. The DNA for the CDR3 is TGTGCCAGCAGCGACGCTAGCGGTCTAGTTTACACCGGGGAGCTGTTTTTT.